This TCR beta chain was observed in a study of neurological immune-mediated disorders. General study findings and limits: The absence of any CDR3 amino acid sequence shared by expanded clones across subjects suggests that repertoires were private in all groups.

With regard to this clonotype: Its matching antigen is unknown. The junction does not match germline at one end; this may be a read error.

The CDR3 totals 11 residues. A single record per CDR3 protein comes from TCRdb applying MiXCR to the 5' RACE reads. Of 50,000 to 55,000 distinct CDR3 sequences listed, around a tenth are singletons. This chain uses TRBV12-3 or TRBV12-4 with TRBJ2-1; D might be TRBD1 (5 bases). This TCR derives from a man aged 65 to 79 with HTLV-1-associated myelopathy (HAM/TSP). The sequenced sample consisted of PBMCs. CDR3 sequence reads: CASSWGTEQFF. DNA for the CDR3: TGCGCCAGCAGTTGGGGCACTGAGCAGTTCTTC.